This T cell receptor (beta chain) was retrieved from a study of shared clonotypes between healthy human individuals. It was at deep level that the assay was run. TCRdb keeps only in-frame clones here, not all; method: immunoSEQ multiplex PCR. The sample contains about 1 million clones, roughly 75% of which appear only once. The ends were cut back, 1 base at V and 10 bases at J, with 19 bases in the middle. CDR1 and CDR2 (germline): GTSNPN, SVGIG (reference sequence). This CDR3 has 14 amino acids. The J gene is TRBJ1-1, the V gene TRBV30; perhaps TRBD1 as D (6 bases). Material: memory CD4+ T cells sorted from blood. Subset indicated: CD45RA-negative fraction. This clonotype was obtained from a man in his late teens or twenties in good health. The chain's CDR3 is CAWSGMVRGRGAFF. The CDR3 DNA reads as TGTGCCTGGAGTGGTATGGTCAGGGGTCGTGGAGCTTTCTTT.